This T cell receptor (beta chain) emerged from a study of cytomegalovirus exposure and HLA in healthy donors (dated by TCRdb to 2016 to 2017). Describing the broader study: An earlier analysis of some 600 of the donors reported under 300 Gb of sequence data and approximately 120 million unique TCR beta sequences obtained from about 179 million T cells. Every repertoire in the discovery cohort had been generated on one and the same sequencing platform. A later analysis re-analyzed previously published TCR beta repertoires from about 600 donors and added high-resolution HLA genotyping to study TCR occurrence patterns. Among 300 to 500 genotyped donors of the cohort, an average of approximately 220,000 unique TCR beta nucleotide sequences was sequenced per donor, of which about 18% were non-productive. Typing coverage varied by locus: roughly 629-630 donors for A, B, C, DRB1 and DQB1; approximately 520 for DQA1; more than 600 for DPA1; more than 450 for DPB1. Of the 398 genotyped donors, 75% to 85% were placed in the genetic ancestry cluster associated with self-reported Caucasian donors. A later genetic analysis used genome-wide SNP genotypes for about three fifths of the 666 donors, treating that subset as a discovery cohort. Donor age, sex, ethnicity and CMV serostatus were compiled alongside the repertoire data. To predict cytomegalovirus infection status, the study brought together high-throughput TCR immunosequencing, statistical association of individual TCRs with disease status, and machine learning. The study profiled the T cell repertoires of approximately 700 subjects by immunosequencing and related them to cytomegalovirus serostatus. Class I and class II HLA loci were covered by the typing at four-digit resolution. Besides the first cohort of roughly 660 subjects, a separate validation cohort made up of some 110 different subjects was used. The study was designed to test whether signatures of past pathogen exposure could be identified by cataloging public T cell receptors. An earlier analysis of 587 of the donors applied high-throughput TCR beta sequencing to assess whether each TCR beta V gene segment acted as functional or pseudogenic. Rather than using new phenotypic data, the later analysis identified candidate immune exposures from TCR beta sequences and from how often those sequences occurred across donors. An early release covering over 500 HLA-typed donors comprised approximately 300 gigabases of sequencing data and some 79 million unique TCR sequences. Roughly 5 DR-DQ haplotypes were treated as single units for association and clustering because of strong linkage in the cohort. The investigation overall reported the following: A later analysis found that most CMV-associated TCR beta chains appeared HLA-restricted, with HLA associations seemingly driven largely by CMV exposure. In vitro tests confirmed that a few of the cytomegalovirus-associated TCR beta chains recognize cytomegalovirus antigens. According to the authors, the approach could potentially be generalized to other disease states and immunological phenotypes. An earlier analysis of several hundred of the donors showed that most TCR beta V segments appeared in productive rearrangements either about 87% or about 30% of the time, which broadly matched IMGT annotations. The study listed 150 to 200 TCR beta chains as associated with cytomegalovirus. Strong co-occurrence of HLA alleles, especially DR and DQ, made assigning TCR associations to individual alleles difficult. Because HLA typing was missing for some donors at each locus, association tests included only the typed subset. This cohort had only TCR beta chains sequenced, and the lack of alpha or paired-chain data limited which features could be detected. A group of highly shared sequence variants was considered likely to be a technical artifact of the sequencing pipeline. According to a later analysis, parvovirus B19, influenza, CMV and Epstein-Barr virus appeared linked to several top co-occurrence clusters. The presence/absence analyses assumed that sequencing depth was roughly uniform across donors, and that assumption may not be true. Specific HLA alleles were associated with around 18,000 TCR beta sequences at a false discovery rate of 0.05 in a later analysis. Because counts were too low, about 18 rarely observed V segments, including chromosome 9 orphons, were excluded from the earlier analysis of 587 of the donors. A further reported finding was that TCR beta sequences accurately predicted the HLA-A and HLA-B alleles for most subjects in the first cohort. In a later analysis, HLA-associated TCR beta chains were found to be more clonally expanded and to have lower generation probabilities than equally common non-associated chains. A later genetic analysis reported fewer N-insertions in productive TCRs among donors in an Asian-associated ancestry cluster than the approximately 670-donor mean. The 87-base-pair reads could not distinguish some IMGT-functional V segments, including TRBV6-2 and TRBV6-3, so those segments were excluded. In a later analysis, TCR association rates were found to vary across HLA loci, with the most associated TCRs seen for DRB1 alleles and the fewest for HLA-C alleles. In a later genetic analysis, a missense DCLRE1C variant was associated with V-gene and J-gene trimming of TCR beta chains, and the association was replicated in an independent cohort. Cytomegalovirus status was reported to be diagnosed by the classifier with high specificity and sensitivity in both the original and validation cohorts. CMV serostatus was the only immune exposure information available for the cohort. Correlated functional status among segregating V segments might reflect linkage disequilibrium, but an unknown experimental factor could not be ruled out. Most TCR sequences were observed very rarely across donors, whereas some public TCRs were present in many individuals.

Libraries were prepared through the immunoSEQ multiplex PCR assay. For the multiplex PCR, a mixture combining 60 forward primers for TCR Vbeta segments and 13 reverse primers for TCR Jbeta segments was used. The CDR3 region of rearranged TCR beta genes was amplified from genomic DNA with a multiplex PCR assay. Amplified TCR beta libraries were sequenced as 87-base-pair reads on the Illumina HiSeq System. As for the authors' bioinformatics: Across the roughly 640 repertoires, a later analysis counted tens of millions of unique TCR beta chains, roughly 11 million of which were shared by at least two donors. A nearest-neighbor algorithm error-corrected the raw reads and collapsed the reads into unique sequences, merging closely related sequences to remove PCR and sequencing errors. To assign V, D and J gene segments, CDR3 sequences were aligned to IMGT reference sequences. For a sequence to be retained, a match of at least six nucleotides was required to both a V gene segment and a J gene segment. A rearrangement was called productive if the CDR3 had no stop codons and remained in frame with V and J, and every other rearrangement was called non-productive. Following IMGT convention, CDR3 was defined as the stretch from the second conserved V-encoded cysteine up to the conserved J-encoded phenylalanine. Sequences without an unambiguous match to a single V gene segment were excluded from the earlier analysis of 450 to 650 of the donors. In an earlier analysis of more than 500 of the donors, a V segment was called functional when productive rearrangements were above 56.7%, and segregating when the standard deviation between donors exceeded 5%. A statistical classification framework was developed to diagnose cytomegalovirus status using the catalog of TCR beta chain sequences. V and J gene assignment, in a later analysis, came from comparing TCR nucleotide sequences with IMGT/GENE-DB human TR gene sequences. Using the TCRdist pipeline, a later analysis assigned CDR3 sequences along with most-parsimonious VDJ recombination scenarios. In a later analysis, every TCR beta chain was defined by the combination of its CDR3 amino acid sequence and its V-gene family, and reads without a unique V-gene family were dropped. In a later analysis, around 650 highly shared, low-generation-probability nucleotide sequences were removed to address suspected cross-contamination and a sequencing artifact. A later analysis calculated a clonal expansion index for each public chain from normalized within-repertoire ranks of inferred template counts. A later analysis computed generation probabilities with a VDJ recombination model fitted to out-of-frame rearrangements, and checked the results against IGoR. In a later analysis, TCR-TCR, TCR-HLA and TCR-CMV co-occurrence was scored with hypergeometric tests, and a repertoire-size bias correction was applied to TCR pairs. False discovery rates were estimated in a later analysis by permuting HLA or CMV assignments 20 times. In a later analysis, co-occurring TCRs were grouped with DBSCAN, and TCRdist sequence similarity was added when clustering was performed within HLA-allele-positive subsets. Co-occurrence clustering excluded repertoires with fewer than 30,000 or more than 120,000 public chains, plus five with anomalous nucleotide sharing. TCRdb's version of the immuneACCESS table is confined to in-frame rearrangements and falls short of the full clone set. An unresolved V gene accounts for under half of the shortfall where checked; the remainder is of unknown origin. D and trimming were read from the DNA, whereas the V and J calls and clone size are those reported in that table. In this sample the table shows approximately 99,000 clones, 73% of which occur a single time. The top ten clones comprise 3.5% to 4.5% of the sample.

V trim: 3 bases; J trim: 1 base; unmatched bases: 11. CDR1 and CDR2, per the germline V gene, are SGHVS and FQNEAQ. The CDR3 sequence holds 18 residues, the cysteine and phenylalanine included. The retained sequence is limited to the CDR3, 54 bases, with the frame set at the first base. On this clone itself: Its antigen is not yet known. Qualities for individual bases were not recorded, and no much larger clone is one base off.

In total, more than 500 healthy bone marrow donors made up the cohort. Cohort members were all nominally healthy when sampled, although unrecorded immune exposures were likely present. The donor tested CMV seronegative and was one of the 352 seronegative cohort members. A peripheral blood sample was provided by each donor, and peripheral blood mononuclear cells were used for TCR beta sequencing. The Qiagen DNeasy Blood Extraction Kit was used to extract genomic DNA from the blood cell samples. Sequenced material: PBMCs. The V and J segments used are TRBV7-8 and TRBJ2-3, and 9 junctional nucleotides match TRBD1. The TCR originated in a man in his forties in good health and CMV-seronegative. The DNA is TGTGCCAGCAGCTTTAAACAGGGGGCCTCCCTCCGCACAGATACGCAGTATTTT. Translation gives CASSFKQGASLRTDTQYF.